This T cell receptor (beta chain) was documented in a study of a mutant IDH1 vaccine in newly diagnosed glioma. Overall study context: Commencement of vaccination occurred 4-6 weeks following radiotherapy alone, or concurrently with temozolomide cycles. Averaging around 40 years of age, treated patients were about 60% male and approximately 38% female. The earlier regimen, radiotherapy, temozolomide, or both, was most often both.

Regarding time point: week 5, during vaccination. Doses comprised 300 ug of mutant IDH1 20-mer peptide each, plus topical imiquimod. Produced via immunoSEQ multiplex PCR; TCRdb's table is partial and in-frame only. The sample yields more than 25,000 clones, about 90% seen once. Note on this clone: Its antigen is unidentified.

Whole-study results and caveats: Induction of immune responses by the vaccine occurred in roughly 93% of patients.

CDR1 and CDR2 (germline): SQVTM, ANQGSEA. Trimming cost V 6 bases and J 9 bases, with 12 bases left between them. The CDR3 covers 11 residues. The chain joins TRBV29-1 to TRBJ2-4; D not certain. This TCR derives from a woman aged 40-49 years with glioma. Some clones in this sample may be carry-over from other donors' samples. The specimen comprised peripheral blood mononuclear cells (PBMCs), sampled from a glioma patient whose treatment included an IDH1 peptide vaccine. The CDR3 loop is CSVRGYVIQYF. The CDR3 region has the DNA TGCAGCGTCCGTGGTTACGTCATTCAGTACTTC.